Listed here are 21 T cell receptor beta chains from one sample, sequenced in a study of spatial heterogeneity in lung cancer. Study-wide results and limits: Intratumoral expanded alpha and beta TCR counts were found to track tumor mutation counts.

TCRdb fed the 5' RACE reads into MiXCR, producing one record per CDR3 protein. The sample contains roughly 110 distinct CDR3 sequences, roughly 15% of which appear only once. Their specific antigens are unknown. Time point specified: sample taken at primary tumor resection. The specimen was lung tumor tissue, collected at surgery. The origin of the receptors is a male donor with early-stage non-small cell lung cancer.

By share of the sample, this clonotype is hyperexpanded. The chain combines TRBV6-2 or TRBV6-3 with TRBJ2-3, with 9 bases that match TRBD2. The trim removed 0 bases at V and 6 bases at J, leaving 10 bases unmatched. From germline, CDR1 is MNHEY and CDR2 SVGEGT. CDR3 length: 17 residues. For the CDR3, the DNA is TGTGCCAGCAGTTACTCGGAAAGCGGGAGGAGCATGGATACGCAGTATTTT. Translating it yields CASSYSESGRSMDTQYF.

By frequency in the sample, this clonotype is hyperexpanded. V usage is TRBV12-3 or TRBV12-4 and J usage is TRBJ2-1, with 11 bases identical to TRBD1. The junction had 8 bases not matched to a gene; V was cut back by 5 bases and J by 8 bases. CDR3 size: 15 residues. The CDR3 sequence is CASSQRDRGLDEQFF. The CDR3 DNA reads as TGTGCCAGCAGTCAGCGGGACAGGGGGTTGGATGAGCAGTTCTTC.

This clonotype is deemed large. The chain joins TRBV7-9 to TRBJ1-4, with a tentative D call TRBD1 (6 bases). The germline V and J ends were trimmed by 5 bases and 6 bases, with 13 bases remaining between them. Germline values: CDR1 SEHNR, CDR2 FQNEAQ (reference sequence). This CDR3 spans 14 amino acids. CDR3 DNA: TGTGCCAGCAGCCAAGGGGGTTACGATGAAAAACTGTTTTTT. The encoded protein is CASSQGGYDEKLFF. Together with reference TRBV7-9 and TRBJ1-4, the CDR3 gives the full variable domain: DTGVSQNPRHKITKRGQNVTFRCDPISEHNRLYWYRQTLGQGPEFLTYFQNEAQLEKSRLLSDRFSAERPKGSFSTLEIQRTEQGDSAMYLCASSQGGYDEKLFFGSGTQLSVL.

In its sample, this clonotype is hyperexpanded. The V gene is TRBV5-1, the J gene TRBJ2-5; no clear D. This CDR3 contains 14 residues. V was cut by 2 bases and J by 0 bases, with 8 bases left in between. Looked up from germline, CDR1 is SGHRS and CDR2 is YFSETQ. CDR3 sequence (DNA): TGCGCCAGCAGCTTCGAACGGAACCAAGAGACCCAGTACTTC. This codes for CASSFERNQETQYF.

By share, this clonotype counts as hyperexpanded. The rearrangement joins TRBV4-1 to TRBJ2-7; TRBD1 agrees at 8 bases. The V and J ends lost 1 base and 2 bases, in that order; junction bases with no gene match: 4. Germline values: CDR1 MGHRA, CDR2 YSYEKL. This CDR3 is built from 15 residues. In DNA, the CDR3 is TGCGCCAGCAGCCAAGGGACAGGGTTGGCCTACGAGCAGTACTTC. This encodes CASSQGTGLAYEQYF.

The rearrangement links TRBV28 to TRBJ2-7; D is tentatively TRBD1 or TRBD2 (6 bases each). With 6 bases removed from V and 0 bases from J, the gap between germline ends came to 15 bases. CDR3 length: 15 residues. The germline gives CDR1 MDHEN, CDR2 SYDVKM. DNA for the CDR3: TGTGCCAGCAGCAGACTAGGGGGGAGCTCCTACGAGCAGTACTTC. This gives the protein CASSRLGGSSYEQYF.

The rearrangement joins TRBV12-3 or TRBV12-4 to TRBJ1-5; D ambiguous. V was clipped by 6 bases and J by 6 bases, with 9 bases between them. The CDR3 contains 12 residues. CDR3 residues: CASSLGPQPQHF. CDR3 in DNA: TGTGCCAGCAGCCTCGGTCCTCAGCCCCAGCATTTT.

Within the sample, this clonotype is hyperexpanded. The chain uses TRBV27 and TRBJ1-5, with a tentative D call TRBD1 (6 bases). CDR3 length: 15 amino acids. Germline lookup yields CDR1 MNHEY and CDR2 SMNVEV (reference sequence). V lost 8 bases and J lost 3, with 17 bases in between. CDR3 nucleotide sequence: TGTGCCAGCGGATTACAGGGTACCGCCAATCAGCCCCAGCATTTT. Translation gives CASGLQGTANQPQHF.

The V and J genes are TRBV28 and TRBJ2-5; 7 bases are shared with TRBD1. V shed 5 bases and J 3 bases; nucleotides not matched to a gene: 6. Germline V lookup: CDR1 MDHEN, CDR2 SYDVKM. The CDR3 has 14 amino acids. CDR3 sequence (DNA): TGTGCCAGCAGTCCCTCACAGGGGAAAGAGACCCAGTACTTC. This translates into CASSPSQGKETQYF.

This chain uses TRBV7-2 with TRBJ2-3, with D possibly TRBD2 on 6 matching bases. CDR3 length: 13 residues. Germline V gene lookup returns CDR1 SGHTA and CDR2 FQGNSA. V was trimmed by 6 bases and J by 7 bases, leaving 14 bases between them. CDR3 sequence (DNA): TGTGCCAGCAGTTCTACCCGGGGGAATACGCAGTATTTT. Translated: CASSSTRGNTQYF.

The V call is TRBV20-1, the J call TRBJ1-1, with D possibly TRBD1 on 6 matching bases. The CDR3 consists of 13 residues. Deletions cut 5 bases from V and 13 bases from J, with 23 bases between. Germline loops: CDR1 DFQATT, CDR2 SNEGSKA (reference sequence). The CDR3 loop reads CSAFQPAKGVVFF. In nucleotides, the CDR3 is TGCAGTGCTTTTCAACCGGCGAAGGGGGTGGTTTTCTTT.

This chain joins TRBV27 and TRBJ1-5; D uncertain. This CDR3 region has 15 residues. Trimming took off 2 bases at V and 0 bases at J, with 8 bases between the two ends. The germline CDR1 and CDR2 sequences are MNHEY and SMNVEV (reference sequence). CDR3 nucleotide sequence: TGTGCCAGCAGTTTAAACGGGTATAGCAATCAGCCCCAGCATTTT. This gives the protein CASSLNGYSNQPQHF.

The genes are TRBV7-6 and TRBJ2-7, with a possible D match to TRBD1 (6 bases). The CDR3 length is 16 residues. In germline, CDR1 is SGHVS, CDR2 FNYEAQ. Trimming removed 1 base from V and 7 bases from J, with 20 bases in between. The CDR3 region is CASSLGGPVTVNEQYF. The CDR3 DNA reads TGTGCCAGCAGCTTAGGGGGGCCCGTGACAGTAAATGAGCAGTACTTC. The entire variable domain, with the rest obtained from reference TRBV7-6 and TRBJ2-7, is as follows: GAGVSQSPRYKVTKRGQDVALRCDPISGHVSLYWYRQALGQGPEFLTYFNYEAQQDKSGLPNDRFSAERPEGSISTLTIQRTEQRDSAMYRCASSLGGPVTVNEQYFGPGTRLTVT.

V and J are TRBV7-6 and TRBJ2-3; perhaps TRBD1 as D (6 bases). The CDR3 extends over 15 amino acids. Germline CDR1 is SGHVS and CDR2 is FNYEAQ. Deletions cut 5 bases from V and 3 bases from J, with 15 bases between. DNA for the CDR3: TGTGCCAGCAGCGCTCAACAGGGTCGGACAGATACGCAGTATTTT. Translated: CASSAQQGRTDTQYF.

The rearrangement uses TRBV6-4 and TRBJ2-1; TRBD1 matches at 9 bases. The ends lost 6 bases at V and 8 bases at J; junction bases unmatched: 8. CDR3 size: 14 residues. CDR1 and CDR2 (germline): MRHNA, SNTAGT. The CDR3: CASSGDRGVHEQFF. CDR3 sequence (DNA): TGTGCCAGCAGCGGAGACAGGGGGGTCCATGAGCAGTTCTTC.

This clonotype turned up a few times. This rearrangement joins TRBV2 to TRBJ1-4, with TRBD1 matching 7 bases. Germline V gene data show CDR1 as SNHLY and CDR2 as FYNNEI. J lost 6 bases, V lost 3 bases, and 1 base had no gene match. This CDR3 has 13 residues. The CDR3 region has the DNA TGTGCCAGCAGTGACGGGACAGATGAAAAACTGTTTTTT. Amino acids: CASSDGTDEKLFF. The full variable domain, in which reference TRBV2 and TRBJ1-4 provide the parts outside the CDR3, is EPEVTQTPSHQVTQMGQEVILRCVPISNHLYFYWYRQILGQKVEFLVSFYNNEISEKSEIFDDQFSVERPDGSNFTLKIRSTKLEDSAMYFCASSDGTDEKLFFGSGTQLSVL.

This clonotype counts as hyperexpanded (1% or more). The chain employs TRBV14 and TRBJ2-1; tentatively, D is TRBD2 (5 bases). The CDR3 runs 17 residues. V lost 1 base and J lost 0, with 13 bases in between. CDR1 and CDR2 from the germline V gene are SGHDN and FVKESK. The CDR3 is CASSQAWTDSSYNEQFF. DNA of the CDR3: TGTGCCAGCAGCCAAGCCTGGACTGATAGCTCCTACAATGAGCAGTTCTTC.

The chain has TRBV6-2 or TRBV6-3 and TRBJ1-1; TRBD1 might be the D (5 bases). The CDR3 length is 13 residues. Germline CDR1 reads MNHEY; CDR2 reads SVGEGT. V was trimmed by 8 bases and J by 2 bases, leaving 12 bases between them. CDR3 protein: CASGRTINTEAFF. The CDR3 region has the DNA TGTGCCAGCGGCCGGACAATTAACACTGAAGCTTTCTTT.

By share of the sample, this clonotype is hyperexpanded. The junction differs from germline at one of its ends, possibly a read error. V usage is TRBV5-1 and J usage is TRBJ2-3; no reliable D call. Germline V CDR1 and CDR2: SGHRS, YFSETQ. The CDR3 extends over 13 amino acids. The CDR3 DNA sequence: TGCGACAGCAGCTCCTCCCCCACAGATACGCAGTATTTT. Its protein product is CDSSSSPTDTQYF.

As concerns this clonotype: A much larger clone lies one base from this, so it may be a read error. The chain links TRBV2 to TRBJ2-1, with a weak D call TRBD2 (6 bases). The CDR3 has 16 amino acids. The germline V gene encodes CDR1 SNHLY and CDR2 FYNNEI. Trimming shortened V by 7 bases and J by 4 bases, and 20 bases separated the two germline ends. CDR3 DNA sequence: TGTGCCAGCATGGCGGGGCCTACCCGAGAGTACAATGAGCAGTTCTTC. Translating gives CASMAGPTREYNEQFF.

V usage is TRBV27 and J usage is TRBJ2-7; 8 nucleotides agree with TRBD1. V was pared by 2 bases and J by 4 bases, with 10 bases of the junction left unmatched. From germline, CDR1 is MNHEY and CDR2 SMNVEV (reference sequence). The CDR3 covers 16 residues. The CDR3 reads CASSLAPSTGAYEQYF. The DNA for the CDR3 is TGTGCCAGCAGTTTAGCCCCTTCGACAGGGGCGTACGAGCAGTACTTC.